This T cell receptor (beta chain) was sequenced in a study of cytomegalovirus exposure and HLA in healthy donors. Comment on this clone: Its antigen is undetermined.

In the PCR, 60 Vbeta and 13 Jbeta primers were used. The repertoire was sequenced with immunoSEQ multiplex PCR; TCRdb's copy has only in-frame clones and lacks some. The repertoire holds 200,000 to 250,000 clones, with approximately 78% as singletons. Study-wide results and limits: Because they were indistinguishable, some V segments, including TRBV6-2 and TRBV6-3, were excluded.

Germline V gene data show CDR1 as MNHEY and CDR2 as SMNVEV (reference sequence). The CDR3 is 14 residues long. Trimming took off 10 bases at V and 5 bases at J, with 18 bases between the two ends. This TCR was recovered from a woman in her 40s in good health and CMV-seronegative. V is TRBV27 and J is TRBJ2-1, with unresolved D. Sequenced material: PBMCs. DNA for the CDR3: TGTGCCACCACCCCGAGAAATAAGAACAATGAGCAGTTCTTC. Translating it yields CATTPRNKNNEQFF.